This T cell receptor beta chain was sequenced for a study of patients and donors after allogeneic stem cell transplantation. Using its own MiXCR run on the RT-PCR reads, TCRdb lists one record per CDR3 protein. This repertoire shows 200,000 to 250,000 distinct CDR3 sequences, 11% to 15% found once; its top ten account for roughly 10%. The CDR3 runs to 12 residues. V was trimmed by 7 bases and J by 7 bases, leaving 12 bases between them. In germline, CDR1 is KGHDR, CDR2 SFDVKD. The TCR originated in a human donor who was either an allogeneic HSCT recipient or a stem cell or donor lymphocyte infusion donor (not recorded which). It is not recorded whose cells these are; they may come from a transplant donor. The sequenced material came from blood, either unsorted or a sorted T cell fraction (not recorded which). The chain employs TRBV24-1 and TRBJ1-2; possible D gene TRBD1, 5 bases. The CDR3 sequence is CATSFVQVGYTF. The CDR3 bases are TGTGCCACCAGCTTTGTACAGGTTGGCTACACCTTC.